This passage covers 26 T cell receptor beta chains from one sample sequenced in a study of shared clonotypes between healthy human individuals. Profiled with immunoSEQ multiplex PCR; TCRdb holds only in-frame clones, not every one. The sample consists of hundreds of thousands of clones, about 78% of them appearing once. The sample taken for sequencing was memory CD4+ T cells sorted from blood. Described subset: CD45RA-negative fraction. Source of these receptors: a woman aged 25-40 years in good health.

CDR3 region: CASSPRRVSGGRQPQHF. The CDR3 DNA reads as TGTGCCAGCAGCCCGAGAAGGGTTTCAGGGGGCCGTCAGCCCCAGCATTTT. The J gene is TRBJ1-5, the V gene TRBV7-8, with TRBD1 matching over 8 bases. The germline CDR1 and CDR2 sequences are SGHVS and FQNEAQ. Trimming at V came to 5 bases and at J to 6 bases, leaving 15 bases not matched to a gene. This CDR3 comprises 17 residues.

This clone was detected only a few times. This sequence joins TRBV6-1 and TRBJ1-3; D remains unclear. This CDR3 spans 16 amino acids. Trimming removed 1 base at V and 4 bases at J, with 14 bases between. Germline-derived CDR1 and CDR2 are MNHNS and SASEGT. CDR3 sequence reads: CASSEVPAASGNTIYF. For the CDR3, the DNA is TGTGCCAGCAGTGAAGTTCCCGCGGCAAGCGGAAACACCATATATTTT.

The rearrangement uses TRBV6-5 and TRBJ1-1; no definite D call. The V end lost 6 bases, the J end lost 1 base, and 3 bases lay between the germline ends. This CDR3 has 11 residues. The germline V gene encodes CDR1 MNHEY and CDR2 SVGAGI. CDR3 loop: CASSENTEAFF. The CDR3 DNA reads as TGTGCCAGCAGCGAGAACACTGAAGCTTTCTTT.

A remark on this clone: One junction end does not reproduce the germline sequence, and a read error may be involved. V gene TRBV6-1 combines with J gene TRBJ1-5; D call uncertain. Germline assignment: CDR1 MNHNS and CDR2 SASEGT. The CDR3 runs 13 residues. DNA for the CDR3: TGTGCCAGCAGCGACGGGTACAATCAACCCCAGCATTTT. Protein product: CASSDGYNQPQHF.

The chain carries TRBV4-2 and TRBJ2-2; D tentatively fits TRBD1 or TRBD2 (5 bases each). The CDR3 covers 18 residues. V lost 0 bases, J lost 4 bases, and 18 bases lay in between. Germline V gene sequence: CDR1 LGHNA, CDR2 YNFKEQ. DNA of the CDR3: TGTGCCAGCAGCCAAGATCCCTCGAGTGGGGGTCTCACCGGGGAGCTGTTTTTT. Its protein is CASSQDPSSGGLTGELFF.

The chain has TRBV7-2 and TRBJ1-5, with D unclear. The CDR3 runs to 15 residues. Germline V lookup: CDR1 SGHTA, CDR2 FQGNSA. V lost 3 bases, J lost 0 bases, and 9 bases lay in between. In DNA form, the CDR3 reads TGTGCCAGCAGCTTCTGGGCAGCTAGCAATCAGCCCCAGCATTTT. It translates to CASSFWAASNQPQHF.

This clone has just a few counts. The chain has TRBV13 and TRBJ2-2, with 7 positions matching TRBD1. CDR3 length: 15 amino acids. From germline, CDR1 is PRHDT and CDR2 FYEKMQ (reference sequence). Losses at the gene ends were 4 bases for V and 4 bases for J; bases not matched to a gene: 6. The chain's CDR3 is CASSSGGTSTGELFF. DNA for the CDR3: TGTGCCAGCAGCTCAGGGGGTACTTCCACCGGGGAGCTGTTTTTT.

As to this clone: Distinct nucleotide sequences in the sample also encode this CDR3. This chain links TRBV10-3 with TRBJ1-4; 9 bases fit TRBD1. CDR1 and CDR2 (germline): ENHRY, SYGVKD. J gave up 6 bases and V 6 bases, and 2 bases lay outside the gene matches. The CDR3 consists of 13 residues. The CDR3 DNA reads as TGTGCCATCAGGGGGGACAGGGATGAAAAACTGTTTTTT. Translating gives CAIRGDRDEKLFF.

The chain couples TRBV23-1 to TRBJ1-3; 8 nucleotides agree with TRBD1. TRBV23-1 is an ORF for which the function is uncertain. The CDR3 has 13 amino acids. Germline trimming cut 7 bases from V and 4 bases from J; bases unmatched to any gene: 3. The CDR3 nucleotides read TGCGCCAGCACAGGGGGCACCGGAAACACCATATATTTT. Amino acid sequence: CASTGGTGNTIYF.

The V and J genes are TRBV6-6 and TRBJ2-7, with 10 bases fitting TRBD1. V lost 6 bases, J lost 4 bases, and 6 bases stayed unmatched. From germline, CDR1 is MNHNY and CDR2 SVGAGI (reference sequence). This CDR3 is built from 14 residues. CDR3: CASSLGTGAYEQYF. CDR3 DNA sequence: TGTGCCAGCAGCCTCGGGACAGGGGCATACGAGCAGTACTTC.

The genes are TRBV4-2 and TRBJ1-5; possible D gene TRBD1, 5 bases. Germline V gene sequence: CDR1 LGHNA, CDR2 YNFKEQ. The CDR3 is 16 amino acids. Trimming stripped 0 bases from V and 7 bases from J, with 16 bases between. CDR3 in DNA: TGTGCCAGCAGCCAAGAAGCTCGGCAGGGTGGGCAGCCCCAGCATTTT. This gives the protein CASSQEARQGGQPQHF.

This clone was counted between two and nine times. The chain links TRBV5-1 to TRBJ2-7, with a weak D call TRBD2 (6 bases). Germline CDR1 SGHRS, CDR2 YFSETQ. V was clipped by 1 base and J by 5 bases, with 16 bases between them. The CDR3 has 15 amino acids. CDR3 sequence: CASSLSGQGVDEQYF. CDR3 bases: TGCGCCAGCAGCTTGAGCGGGCAGGGAGTTGACGAGCAGTACTTC.

CDR3 coding DNA: TGTGCCAGCAGCCCTTCTCTGGACGGCGACTATGGCTACACCTTC. Protein: CASSPSLDGDYGYTF. V and J are TRBV5-4 and TRBJ1-2; D is uncertain. CDR3 length: 15 residues. V was cut by 4 bases and J by 3 bases, with 16 bases left in between. Germline V CDR1 and CDR2: SGHNT, YYREEE (reference sequence).

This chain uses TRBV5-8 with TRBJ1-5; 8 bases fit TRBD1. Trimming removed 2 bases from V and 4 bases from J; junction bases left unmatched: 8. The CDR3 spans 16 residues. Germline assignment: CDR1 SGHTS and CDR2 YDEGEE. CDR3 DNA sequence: TGTGCCAGCAGCTTAGCTAGGACAGGGATGAATCAGCCCCAGCATTTT. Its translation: CASSLARTGMNQPQHF.

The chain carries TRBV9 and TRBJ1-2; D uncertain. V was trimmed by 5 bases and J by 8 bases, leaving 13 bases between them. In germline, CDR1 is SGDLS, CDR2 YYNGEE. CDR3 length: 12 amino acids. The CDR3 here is CASSAPVGGYTF. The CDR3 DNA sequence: TGTGCCAGCAGTGCCCCGGTAGGAGGCTACACCTTC.

CDR3 DNA: TGTGCCAGCAGTTACTTCCAGGGGAACGAGCAGTACTTC. This codes for CASSYFQGNEQYF. This chain joins TRBV6-5 and TRBJ2-7; the D gene is possibly TRBD1 (6 bases). CDR1 and CDR2 (germline): MNHEY, SVGAGI. The CDR3 has 13 residues. V lost 1 base, J lost 5 bases, and 9 bases lay in between.

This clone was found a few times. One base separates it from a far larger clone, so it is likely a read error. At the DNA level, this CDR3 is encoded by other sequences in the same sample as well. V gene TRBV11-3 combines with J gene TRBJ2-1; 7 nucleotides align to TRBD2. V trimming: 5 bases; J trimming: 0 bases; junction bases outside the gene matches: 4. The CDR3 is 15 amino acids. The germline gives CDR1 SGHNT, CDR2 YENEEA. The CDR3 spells CASSPQRDSYNEQFF. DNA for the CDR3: TGTGCCAGCAGCCCCCAGCGGGACTCCTACAATGAGCAGTTCTTC.

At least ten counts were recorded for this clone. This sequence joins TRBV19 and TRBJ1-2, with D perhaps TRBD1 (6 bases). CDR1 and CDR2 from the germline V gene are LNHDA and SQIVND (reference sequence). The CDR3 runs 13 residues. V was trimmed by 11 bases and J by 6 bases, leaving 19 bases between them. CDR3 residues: CAVLKQGRNGYTF. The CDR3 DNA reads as TGTGCCGTTCTGAAACAGGGACGGAATGGCTACACCTTC. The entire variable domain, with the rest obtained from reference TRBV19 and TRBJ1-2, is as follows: DGGITQSPKYLFRKEGQNVTLSCEQNLNHDAMYWYRQDPGQGLRLIYYSQIVNDFQKGDIAEGYSVSREKKESFPLTVTSAQKNPTAFYLCAVLKQGRNGYTFGSGTRLTVV.

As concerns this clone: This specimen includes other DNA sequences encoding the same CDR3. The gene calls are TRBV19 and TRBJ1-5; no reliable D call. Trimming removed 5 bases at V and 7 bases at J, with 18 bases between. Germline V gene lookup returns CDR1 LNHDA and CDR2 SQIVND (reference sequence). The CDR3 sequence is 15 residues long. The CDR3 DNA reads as TGTGCCAGTAGTCCTGGCGGTTGGATGGGCCAGCCCCAGCATTTT. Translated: CASSPGGWMGQPQHF.

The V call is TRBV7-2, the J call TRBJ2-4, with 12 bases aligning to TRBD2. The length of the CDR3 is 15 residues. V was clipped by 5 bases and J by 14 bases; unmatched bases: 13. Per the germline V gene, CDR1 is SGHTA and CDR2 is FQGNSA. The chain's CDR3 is CASSRVGLAGRGEYF. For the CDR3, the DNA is TGTGCCAGCAGCAGAGTGGGACTAGCGGGTCGAGGGGAGTACTTC.

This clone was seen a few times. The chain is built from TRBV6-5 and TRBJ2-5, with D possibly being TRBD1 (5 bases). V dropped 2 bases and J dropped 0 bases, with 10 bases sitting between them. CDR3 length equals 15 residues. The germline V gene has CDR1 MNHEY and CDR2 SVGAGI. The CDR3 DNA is TGTGCCAGCAGTTACACCGACAGACACCAAGAGACCCAGTACTTC. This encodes CASSYTDRHQETQYF.

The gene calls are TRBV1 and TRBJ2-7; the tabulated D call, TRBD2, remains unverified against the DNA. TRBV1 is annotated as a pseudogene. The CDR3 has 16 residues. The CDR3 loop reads CTSSQDLLAGGPRQYF. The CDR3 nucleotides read TGCACCAGCAGCCAAGACCTACTAGCGGGAGGGCCGAGGCAGTACTTC.

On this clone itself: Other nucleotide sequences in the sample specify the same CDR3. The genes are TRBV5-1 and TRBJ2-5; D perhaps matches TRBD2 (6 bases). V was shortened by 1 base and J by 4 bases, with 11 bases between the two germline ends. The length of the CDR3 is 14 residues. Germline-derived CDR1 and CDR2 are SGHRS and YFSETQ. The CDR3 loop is CASSLLRGRETQYF. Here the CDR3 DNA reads TGCGCCAGCAGCTTGCTGCGGGGTCGAGAGACCCAGTACTTC.

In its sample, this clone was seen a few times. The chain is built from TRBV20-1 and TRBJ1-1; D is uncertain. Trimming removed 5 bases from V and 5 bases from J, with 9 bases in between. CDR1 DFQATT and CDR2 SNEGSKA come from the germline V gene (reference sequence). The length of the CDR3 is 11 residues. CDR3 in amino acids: CSAERGTEAFF. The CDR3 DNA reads TGCAGTGCTGAGAGAGGGACTGAAGCTTTCTTT.

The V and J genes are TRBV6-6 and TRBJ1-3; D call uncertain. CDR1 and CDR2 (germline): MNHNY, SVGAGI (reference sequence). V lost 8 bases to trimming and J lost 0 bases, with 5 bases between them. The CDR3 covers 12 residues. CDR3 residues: CASLSSGNTIYF. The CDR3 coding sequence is TGTGCCAGCCTAAGCTCTGGAAACACCATATATTTT.

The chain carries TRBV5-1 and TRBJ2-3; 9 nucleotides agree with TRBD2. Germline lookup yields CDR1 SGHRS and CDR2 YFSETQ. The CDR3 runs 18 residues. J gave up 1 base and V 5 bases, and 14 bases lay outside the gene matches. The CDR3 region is CASRDGGLAGVRTDTQYF. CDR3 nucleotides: TGCGCCAGCAGGGATGGGGGATTAGCGGGAGTGCGCACAGATACGCAGTATTTT.